The T cell receptor (beta chain) under discussion was sequenced for a study of response to subunit inactivated influenza vaccine. The study, taken as a whole, reports: Each seasonal influenza vaccination recruits few new T cells, the authors suggested.

MiXCR, run by TCRdb on the RT-PCR reads, gives a single entry per CDR3 protein. This sample has 550,000 to 650,000 distinct CDR3 sequences, with approximately 12% found just once. The CDR3 is 12 amino acids. V lost 0 bases, J lost 7 bases, and 6 bases lay in between. Germline CDR1 is SGHRS and CDR2 is YFSETQ. Notes on this clonotype: Its specificity is not known.

Sequenced material: PBMCs from blood, taken on the day of vaccination. The TCR comes from a man aged 50-60 years who received an inactivated influenza vaccine. V usage is TRBV5-1 and J usage is TRBJ2-3; D uncertain. CDR3 in amino acids: CASSLDENTQYF. CDR3 sequence (DNA): TGCGCCAGCAGCTTGGACGAAAATACGCAGTATTTT.